Included here is one T cell receptor (beta chain) sequence, with context. V dropped 5 bases and J dropped 3 bases, with 16 bases sitting between them. Germline V CDR1 and CDR2: SGHNT, YENEEA. The CDR3 runs to 15 residues. Repertoires were generated with immunoSEQ multiplex PCR, while TCRdb's copy carries only in-frame clones and drops some. This table holds about 72,000 clones, approximately 83% found once. The time point is: pretreatment peripheral blood. The data originate from a study of PD-L1 blockade in urothelial cancer. Study-wide context: About 90% of the roughly 30 patients were men who had bladder-origin urothelial cancer. Researchers looked at the blood 3 weeks (second dose) and 6 weeks after treatment began.

The chain recombines TRBV11-3 with TRBJ1-1; TRBD1 might be the D (5 bases). Here the sequenced sample was PBMCs, taken around atezolizumab (anti-PD-L1) treatment. This receptor was taken from a man in his 60s with urothelial cancer. Written as DNA, the CDR3 is TGTGCCAGCAGCGGATGGGGGGGAGCGGACACTGAAGCTTTCTTT. As protein: CASSGWGGADTEAFF. The full variable domain, with the rest looked up from reference TRBV11-3 and TRBJ1-1, is EAGVVQSPRYKIIEKKQPVAFWCNPISGHNTLYWYLQNLGQGPELLIRYENEEAVDDSQLPKDRFSAERLKGVDSTLKIQPAELGDSAVYLCASSGWGGADTEAFFGQGTRLTVV.